The sequence of this TCR beta chain was determined in a study of CD8 T cells in ankylosing spondylitis. TCRdb analysed the 5' RACE reads with MiXCR anew, one entry per CDR3 protein. The sample shows about 52,000 distinct CDR3 sequences, 6.5% to 9% of them seen only once. This CDR3 spans 17 amino acids. The germline V gene has CDR1 SGHTA and CDR2 FQGNSA. The V end was cut by 3 bases, the J end by 0 bases, with 12 bases between. This sequence joins TRBV7-2 and TRBJ1-6; possible D gene TRBD1, 5 bases. The sample was blood, either unsorted or a sorted T cell fraction (not recorded which). The TCR originated in a female donor with ankylosing spondylitis or in good health (not recorded which). CDR3 sequence: CASSFRGESSYNSPLHF. DNA for the CDR3: TGTGCCAGCAGCTTTCGGGGGGAAAGCTCCTATAATTCACCCCTCCACTTT. Full variable domain (missing parts from reference TRBV7-2 and TRBJ1-6): GAGVSQSPSNKVTEKGKDVELRCDPISGHTALYWYRQSLGQGLEFLIYFQGNSAPDKSGLPSDRFSAERTGGSVSTLTIQRTQQEDSAVYLCASSFRGESSYNSPLHFGNGTRLTVT.